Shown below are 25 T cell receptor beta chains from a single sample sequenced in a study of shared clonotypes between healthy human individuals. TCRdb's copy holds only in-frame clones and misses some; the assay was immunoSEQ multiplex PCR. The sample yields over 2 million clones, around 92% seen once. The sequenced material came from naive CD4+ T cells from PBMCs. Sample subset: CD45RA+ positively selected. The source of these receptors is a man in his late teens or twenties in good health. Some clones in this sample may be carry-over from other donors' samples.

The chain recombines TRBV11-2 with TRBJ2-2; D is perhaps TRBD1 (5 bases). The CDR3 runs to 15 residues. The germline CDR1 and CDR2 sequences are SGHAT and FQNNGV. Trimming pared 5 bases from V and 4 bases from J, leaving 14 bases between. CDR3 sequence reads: CASSPNEGVTGELFF. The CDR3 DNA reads TGTGCCAGCAGCCCGAACGAAGGGGTCACCGGGGAGCTGTTTTTT.

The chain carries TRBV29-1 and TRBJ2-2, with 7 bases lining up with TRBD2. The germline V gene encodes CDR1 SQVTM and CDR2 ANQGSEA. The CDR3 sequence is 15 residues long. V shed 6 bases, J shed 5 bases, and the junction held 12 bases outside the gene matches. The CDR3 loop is CSVRVPGGFTGELFF. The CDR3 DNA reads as TGCAGCGTCCGAGTCCCGGGAGGATTTACCGGGGAGCTGTTTTTT.

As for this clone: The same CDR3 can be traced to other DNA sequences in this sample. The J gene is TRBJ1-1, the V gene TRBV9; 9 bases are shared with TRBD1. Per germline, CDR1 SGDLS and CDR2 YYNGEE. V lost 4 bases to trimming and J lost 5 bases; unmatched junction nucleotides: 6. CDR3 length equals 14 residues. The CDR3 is CASSPQGAWTEAFF. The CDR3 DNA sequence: TGTGCCAGCAGCCCACAGGGGGCTTGGACTGAAGCTTTCTTT. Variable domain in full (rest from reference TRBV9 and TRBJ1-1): DSGVTQTPKHLITATGQRVTLRCSPRSGDLSVYWYQQSLDQGLQFLIQYYNGEERAKGNILERFSAQQFPDLHSELNLSSLELGDSALYFCASSPQGAWTEAFFGQGTRLTVV.

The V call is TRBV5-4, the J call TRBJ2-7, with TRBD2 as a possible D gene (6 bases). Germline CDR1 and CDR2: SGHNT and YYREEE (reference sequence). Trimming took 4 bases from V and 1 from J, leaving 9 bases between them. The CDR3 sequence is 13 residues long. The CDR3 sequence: CASSRGTSYEQYF. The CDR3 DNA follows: TGTGCCAGCAGCCGGGGGACTTCCTACGAGCAGTACTTC. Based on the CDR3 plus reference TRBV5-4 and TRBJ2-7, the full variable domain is ETGVTQSPTHLIKTRGQQVTLRCSSQSGHNTVSWYQQALGQGPQFIFQYYREEENGRGNFPPRFSGLQFPNYSSELNVNALELDDSALYLCASSRGTSYEQYFGPGTRLTVT.

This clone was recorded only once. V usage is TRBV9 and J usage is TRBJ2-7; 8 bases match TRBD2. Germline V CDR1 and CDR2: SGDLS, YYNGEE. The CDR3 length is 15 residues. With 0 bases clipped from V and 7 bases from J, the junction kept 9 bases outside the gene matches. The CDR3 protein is CASSVEAGEGGEQYF. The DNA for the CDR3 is TGTGCCAGCAGCGTAGAAGCGGGAGAAGGGGGGGAGCAGTACTTC. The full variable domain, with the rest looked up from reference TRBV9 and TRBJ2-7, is DSGVTQTPKHLITATGQRVTLRCSPRSGDLSVYWYQQSLDQGLQFLIQYYNGEERAKGNILERFSAQQFPDLHSELNLSSLELGDSALYFCASSVEAGEGGEQYFGPGTRLTVT.

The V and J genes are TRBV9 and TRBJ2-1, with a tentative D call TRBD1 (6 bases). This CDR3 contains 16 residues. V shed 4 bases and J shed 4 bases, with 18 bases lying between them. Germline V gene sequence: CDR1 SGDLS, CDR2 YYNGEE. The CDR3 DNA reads TGTGCCAGCAGCCAGAGACAGGTTTCAGTATACAATGAGCAGTTCTTC. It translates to CASSQRQVSVYNEQFF.

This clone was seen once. DNA of the CDR3: TGCAGTGCTACTCGACTCACTGAGCAGTTCTTC. Encoded protein: CSATRLTEQFF. The rearrangement joins TRBV20-1 to TRBJ2-1; D gene unclear. The CDR3 covers 11 residues. Germline V gives CDR1 DFQATT, CDR2 SNEGSKA (reference sequence). V was cut by 4 bases and J by 9 bases, with 10 bases left in between.

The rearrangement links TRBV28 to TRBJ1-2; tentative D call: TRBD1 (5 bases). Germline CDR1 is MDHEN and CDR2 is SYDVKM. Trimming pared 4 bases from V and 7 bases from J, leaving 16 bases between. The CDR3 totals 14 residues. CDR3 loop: CASSSPGDGGGYTF. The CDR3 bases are TGTGCCAGCAGTTCCCCGGGGGATGGAGGTGGCTACACCTTC.

The CDR3 DNA is TGTGCCAGCAGCACGATGACAGATACGCAGTATTTT. Encoded protein: CASSTMTDTQYF. The chain links TRBV6-6 to TRBJ2-3; D is ambiguous. CDR1 MNHNY and CDR2 SVGAGI come from the germline V gene (reference sequence). V lost 6 bases, J lost 3 bases, and 7 bases lay in between. There are 12 residues in the CDR3.

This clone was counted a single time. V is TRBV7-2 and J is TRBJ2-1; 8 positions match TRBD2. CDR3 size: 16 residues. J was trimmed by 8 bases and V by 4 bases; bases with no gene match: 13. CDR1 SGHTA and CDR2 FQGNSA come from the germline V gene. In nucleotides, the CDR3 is TGTGCCAGCAGCTCCGGACTAGCCAATTCCGGCTATGAGCAGTTCTTC. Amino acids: CASSSGLANSGYEQFF.

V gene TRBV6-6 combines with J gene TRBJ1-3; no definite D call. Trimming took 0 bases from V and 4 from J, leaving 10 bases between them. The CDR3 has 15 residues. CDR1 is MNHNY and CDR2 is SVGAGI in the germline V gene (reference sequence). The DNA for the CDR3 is TGTGCCAGCAGTTACTCCCCGCCAGGCGGAAACACCATATATTTT. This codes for CASSYSPPGGNTIYF.

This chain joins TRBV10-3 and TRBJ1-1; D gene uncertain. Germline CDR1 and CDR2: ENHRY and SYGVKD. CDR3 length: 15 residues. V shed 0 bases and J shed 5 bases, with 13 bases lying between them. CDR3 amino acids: CAISESTLDFTEAFF. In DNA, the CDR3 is TGTGCCATCAGTGAGTCGACACTGGATTTTACTGAAGCTTTCTTT.

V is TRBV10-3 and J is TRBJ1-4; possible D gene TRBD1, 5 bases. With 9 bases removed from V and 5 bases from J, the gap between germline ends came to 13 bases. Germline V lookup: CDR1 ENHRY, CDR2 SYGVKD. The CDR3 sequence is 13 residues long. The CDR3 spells CAMSGAINEKLFF. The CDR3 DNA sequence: TGTGCCATGAGCGGGGCCATCAATGAAAAACTGTTTTTT.

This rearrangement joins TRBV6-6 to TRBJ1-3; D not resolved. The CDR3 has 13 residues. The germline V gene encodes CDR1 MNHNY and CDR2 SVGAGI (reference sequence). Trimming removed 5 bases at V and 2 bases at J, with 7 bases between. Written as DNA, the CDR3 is TGTGCCAGCAGTACCCCTCCTGGAAACACCATATATTTT. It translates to CASSTPPGNTIYF.

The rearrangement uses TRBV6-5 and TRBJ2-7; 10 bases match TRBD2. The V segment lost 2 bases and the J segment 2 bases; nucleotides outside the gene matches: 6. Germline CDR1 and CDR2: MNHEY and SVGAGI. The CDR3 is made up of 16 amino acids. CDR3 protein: CASSYLGLADPYEQYF. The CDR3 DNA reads TGTGCCAGCAGTTACCTCGGACTAGCGGATCCCTACGAGCAGTACTTC.

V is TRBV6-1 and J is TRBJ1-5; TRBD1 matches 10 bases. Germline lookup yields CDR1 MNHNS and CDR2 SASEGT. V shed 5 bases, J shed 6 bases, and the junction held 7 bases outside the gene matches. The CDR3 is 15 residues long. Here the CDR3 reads CASSRSGTGVQPQHF. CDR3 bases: TGTGCCAGCAGTAGATCCGGGACAGGGGTTCAGCCCCAGCATTTT.

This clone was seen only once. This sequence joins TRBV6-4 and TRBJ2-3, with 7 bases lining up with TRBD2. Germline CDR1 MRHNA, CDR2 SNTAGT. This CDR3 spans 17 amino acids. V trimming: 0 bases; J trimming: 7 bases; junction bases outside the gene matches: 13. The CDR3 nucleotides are TGTGCCAGCAGTGACTCAGCCAGGCCGGGAGGAATAAATACGCAGTATTTT. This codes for CASSDSARPGGINTQYF.

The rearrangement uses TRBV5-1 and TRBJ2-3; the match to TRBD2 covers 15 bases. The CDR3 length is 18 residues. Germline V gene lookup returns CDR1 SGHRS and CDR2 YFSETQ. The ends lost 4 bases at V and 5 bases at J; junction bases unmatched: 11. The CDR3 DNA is TGCGCCAGCAGCCTAACCGGACTAGCGGGAGGGCCGGGAGATACGCAGTATTTT. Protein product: CASSLTGLAGGPGDTQYF.

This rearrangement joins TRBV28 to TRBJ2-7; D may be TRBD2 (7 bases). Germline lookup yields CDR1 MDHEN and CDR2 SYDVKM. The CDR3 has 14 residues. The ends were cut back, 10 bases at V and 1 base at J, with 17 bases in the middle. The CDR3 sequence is CATVGAGESYEQYF. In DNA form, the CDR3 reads TGTGCCACCGTGGGGGCGGGAGAATCCTACGAGCAGTACTTC.

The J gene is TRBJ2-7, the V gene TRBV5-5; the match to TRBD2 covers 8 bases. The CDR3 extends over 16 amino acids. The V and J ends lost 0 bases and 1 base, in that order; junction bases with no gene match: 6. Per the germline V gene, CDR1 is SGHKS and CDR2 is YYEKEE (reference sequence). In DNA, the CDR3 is TGTGCCAGCAGCTTGGCCGGGGGGGTAGCGTCCTACGAGCAGTACTTC. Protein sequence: CASSLAGGVASYEQYF.

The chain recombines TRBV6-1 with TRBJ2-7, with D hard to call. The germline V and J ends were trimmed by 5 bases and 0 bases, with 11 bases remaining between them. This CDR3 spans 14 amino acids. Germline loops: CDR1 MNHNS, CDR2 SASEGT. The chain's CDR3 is CASSTIVSSYEQYF. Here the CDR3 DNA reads TGTGCCAGCAGTACGATAGTGAGCTCCTACGAGCAGTACTTC.

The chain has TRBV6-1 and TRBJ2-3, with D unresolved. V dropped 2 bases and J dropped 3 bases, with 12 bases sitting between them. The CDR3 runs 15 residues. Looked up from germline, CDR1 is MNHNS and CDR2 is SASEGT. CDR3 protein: CASSEPFLGTDTQYF. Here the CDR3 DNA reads TGTGCCAGCAGTGAACCCTTTCTGGGAACAGATACGCAGTATTTT.

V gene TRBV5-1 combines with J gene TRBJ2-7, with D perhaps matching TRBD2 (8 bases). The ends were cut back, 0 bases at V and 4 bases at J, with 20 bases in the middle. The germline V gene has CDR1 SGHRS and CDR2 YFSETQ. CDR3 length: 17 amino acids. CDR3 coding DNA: TGCGCCAGCAGCTTGGCCGGACAGGTTCGGGAGGGGTACGAGCAGTACTTC. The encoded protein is CASSLAGQVREGYEQYF.

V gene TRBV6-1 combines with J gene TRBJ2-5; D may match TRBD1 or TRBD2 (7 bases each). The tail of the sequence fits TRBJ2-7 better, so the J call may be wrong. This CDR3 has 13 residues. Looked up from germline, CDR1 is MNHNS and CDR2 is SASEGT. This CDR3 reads CASVTGAGDEQYF. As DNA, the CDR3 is TGTGCCAGCGTTACAGGGGCGGGAGACGAGCAGTACTTC.

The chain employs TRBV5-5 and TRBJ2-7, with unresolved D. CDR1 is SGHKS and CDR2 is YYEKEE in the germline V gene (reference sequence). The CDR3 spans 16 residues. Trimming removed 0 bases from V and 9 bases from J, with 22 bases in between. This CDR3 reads CASSLDSGIKGWWQYF. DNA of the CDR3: TGTGCCAGCAGCTTGGATTCAGGCATCAAGGGATGGTGGCAGTACTTC. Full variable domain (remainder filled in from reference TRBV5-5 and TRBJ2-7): DAGVTQSPTHLIKTRGQQVTLRCSPISGHKSVSWYQQVLGQGPQFIFQYYEKEERGRGNFPDRFSARQFPNYSSELNVNALLLGDSALYLCASSLDSGIKGWWQYFGPGTRLTVT.